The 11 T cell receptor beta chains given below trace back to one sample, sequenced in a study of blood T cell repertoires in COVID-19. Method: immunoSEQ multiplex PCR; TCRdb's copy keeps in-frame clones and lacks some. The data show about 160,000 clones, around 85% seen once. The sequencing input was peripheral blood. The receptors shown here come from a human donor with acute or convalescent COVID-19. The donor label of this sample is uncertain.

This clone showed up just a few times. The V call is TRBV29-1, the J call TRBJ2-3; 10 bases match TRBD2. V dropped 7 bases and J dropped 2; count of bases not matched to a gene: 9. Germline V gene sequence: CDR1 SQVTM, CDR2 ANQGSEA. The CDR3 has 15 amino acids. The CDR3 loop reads CSGKSGGAFTDTQYF. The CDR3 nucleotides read TGCAGCGGCAAAAGCGGGGGGGCCTTCACAGATACGCAGTATTTT.

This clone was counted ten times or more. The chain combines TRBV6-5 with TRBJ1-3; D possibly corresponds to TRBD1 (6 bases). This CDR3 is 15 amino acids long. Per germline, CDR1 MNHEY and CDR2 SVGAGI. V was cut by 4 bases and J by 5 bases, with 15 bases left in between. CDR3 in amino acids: CASSLEQGPRNTIYF. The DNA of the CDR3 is TGTGCCAGCAGTTTAGAACAGGGTCCCCGAAACACCATATATTTT.

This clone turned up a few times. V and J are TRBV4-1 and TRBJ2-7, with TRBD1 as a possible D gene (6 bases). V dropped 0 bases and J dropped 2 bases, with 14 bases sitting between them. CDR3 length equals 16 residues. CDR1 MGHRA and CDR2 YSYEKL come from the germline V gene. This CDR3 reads CASSQDTGQGPYEQYF. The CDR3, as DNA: TGCGCCAGCAGCCAAGACACGGGACAAGGGCCCTACGAGCAGTACTTC.

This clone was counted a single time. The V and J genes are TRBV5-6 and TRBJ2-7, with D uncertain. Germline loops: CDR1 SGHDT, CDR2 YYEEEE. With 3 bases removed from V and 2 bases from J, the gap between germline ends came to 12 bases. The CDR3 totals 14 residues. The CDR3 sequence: CASSSTTVAYEQYF. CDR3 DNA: TGTGCCAGCAGCTCGACAACAGTCGCCTACGAGCAGTACTTC.

The CDR3 DNA reads TGTGCCAGTAGTGGGTTGGGCAGGGGTGGTCAGCCCCAGCATTTT. This codes for CASSGLGRGGQPQHF. The chain joins TRBV19 to TRBJ1-5; possibly TRBD1 for D (6 bases). V was trimmed by 5 bases and J by 6 bases, leaving 17 bases between them. Germline lookup yields CDR1 LNHDA and CDR2 SQIVND (reference sequence). There are 15 residues in the CDR3.

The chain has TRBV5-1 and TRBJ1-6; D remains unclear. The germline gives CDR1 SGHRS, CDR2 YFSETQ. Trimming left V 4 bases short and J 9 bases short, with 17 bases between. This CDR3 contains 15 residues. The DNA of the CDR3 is TGCGCCAGCAGCCCAGGTGGGAGCCCAATTTCACCCCTCCACTTT. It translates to CASSPGGSPISPLHF.

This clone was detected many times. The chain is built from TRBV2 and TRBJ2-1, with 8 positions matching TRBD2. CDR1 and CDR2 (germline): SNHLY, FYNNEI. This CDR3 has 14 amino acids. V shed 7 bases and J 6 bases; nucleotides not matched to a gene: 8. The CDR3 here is CASISSRGVNEQFF. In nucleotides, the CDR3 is TGTGCCAGCATCTCATCGCGGGGGGTCAATGAGCAGTTCTTC.

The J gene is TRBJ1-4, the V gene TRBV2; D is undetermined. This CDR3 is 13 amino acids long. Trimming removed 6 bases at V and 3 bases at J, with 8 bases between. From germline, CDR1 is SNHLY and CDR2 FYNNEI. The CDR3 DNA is TGTGCCAGCAGGGGAGACTCTAATGAAAAACTGTTTTTT. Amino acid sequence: CASRGDSNEKLFF.

CDR3 sequence: CASSDPGNEQYF. In nucleotides, the CDR3 is TGTGCCAGCAGTGACCCGGGGAACGAGCAGTACTTC. This sequence joins TRBV2 and TRBJ2-7; possibly TRBD2 for D (5 bases). The CDR3 totals 12 residues. Trimming removed 3 bases from V and 5 bases from J, with 8 bases in between. Germline V gene lookup returns CDR1 SNHLY and CDR2 FYNNEI. Supplemented by reference TRBV2 and TRBJ2-7, the full variable domain reads EPEVTQTPSHQVTQMGQEVILRCVPISNHLYFYWYRQILGQKVEFLVSFYNNEISEKSEIFDDQFSVERPDGSNFTLKIRSTKLEDSAMYFCASSDPGNEQYFGPGTRLTVT.

The CDR3 here is CASSLEGGNQPQHF. CDR3 in DNA: TGTGCCAGCAGCTTAGAGGGGGGCAATCAGCCCCAGCATTTT. The V gene is TRBV7-9, the J gene TRBJ1-5; D possibly corresponds to TRBD1 (6 bases). V lost 1 base and J lost 2, with 6 bases in between. CDR1 is SEHNR and CDR2 is FQNEAQ in the germline V gene (reference sequence). The CDR3 consists of 14 residues.

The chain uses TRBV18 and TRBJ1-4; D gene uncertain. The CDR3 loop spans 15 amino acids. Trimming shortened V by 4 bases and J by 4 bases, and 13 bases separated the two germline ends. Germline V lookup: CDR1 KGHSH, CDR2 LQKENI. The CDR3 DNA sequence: TGTGCCAGCTCACTGCAAGCCCGTGATAATGAAAAACTGTTTTTT. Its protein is CASSLQARDNEKLFF.